The next 21 T cell receptor beta chains were all read from a single sample in a study of blood T cell repertoires in COVID-19. Clones were sequenced by immunoSEQ multiplex PCR, and TCRdb holds only the in-frame ones, with some missing. The sample has about 150,000 clones, approximately 84% seen once. Sequenced sample: peripheral blood. Source of these receptors: a man aged 65 to 85 with acute or convalescent COVID-19.

The genes are TRBV7-2 and TRBJ2-1; TRBD1 aligns across 7 bases. Germline V gene data show CDR1 as SGHTA and CDR2 as FQGNSA. The CDR3 totals 15 residues. After removal of 6 bases from V and 3 bases from J, the junction contained 8 bases not matched to a gene. CDR3 coding DNA: TGTGCCAGCAGTTCACAGGGGCCCTTCTACAATGAGCAGTTCTTC. It translates to CASSSQGPFYNEQFF. The whole variable domain, filled in from reference TRBV7-2 and TRBJ2-1, reads GAGVSQSPSNKVTEKGKDVELRCDPISGHTALYWYRQSLGQGLEFLIYFQGNSAPDKSGLPSDRFSAERTGGSVSTLTIQRTQQEDSAVYLCASSSQGPFYNEQFFGPGTRLTVL.

The chain links TRBV3-1 (or the pseudogene TRBV3-2) to TRBJ2-7; 11 bases agree with TRBD2. J gave up 12 bases and V 1 base, and 5 bases lay outside the gene matches. From germline, CDR1 is LGHDT and CDR2 YNNKEL (reference sequence). The CDR3 is 13 amino acids. CDR3 nucleotide sequence: TGTGCCAGCAGCCAAGCCTCTAGCGGGAGGTGGTACTTC. Protein: CASSQASSGRWYF.

This clone was picked up one time. The V call is TRBV11-2, the J call TRBJ1-2; D may be TRBD1 (5 bases). From germline, CDR1 is SGHAT and CDR2 FQNNGV. CDR3 length: 15 amino acids. V lost 5 bases and J 2 bases, leaving 15 bases between the germline ends. The CDR3 bases are TGTGCCAGCAGCGCTCAGGGTGGAAGCAACTATGGCTACACCTTC. Protein: CASSAQGGSNYGYTF.

This clone was observed a single time. The V gene is TRBV5-1, the J gene TRBJ1-5; weak D call: TRBD1 (5 bases). Trimming shortened V by 2 bases and J by 6 bases, and 27 bases separated the two germline ends. Germline-derived CDR1 and CDR2 are SGHRS and YFSETQ. The length of the CDR3 is 19 residues. This CDR3 reads CASSLVGGSGPRSGQPQHF. The CDR3 bases are TGCGCCAGCAGCTTAGTGGGAGGGTCGGGGCCACGAAGCGGTCAGCCCCAGCATTTT.

The chain is built from TRBV2 and TRBJ1-1; TRBD1 aligns across 7 bases. The CDR3 is 14 residues long. Germline-derived CDR1 and CDR2 are SNHLY and FYNNEI. Unmatched junction bases numbered 9, after V lost 6 bases and J lost 5 bases. The DNA for the CDR3 is TGTGCCAGCAGAGCGACAGGGAAGCGGACTGAAGCTTTCTTT. Its translation: CASRATGKRTEAFF.

In its sample, this clone was seen once. V gene TRBV6-5 combines with J gene TRBJ1-5, with unresolved D. The CDR3 runs to 13 residues. The germline gives CDR1 MNHEY, CDR2 SVGAGI. V lost 3 bases, J lost 5 bases, and 8 bases lay in between. Written as DNA, the CDR3 is TGTGCCAGCAGTTATTTTAGTGATCAGCCCCAGCATTTT. Translating it yields CASSYFSDQPQHF.

The table lists this clone with a few counts. V and J are TRBV6-4 and TRBJ1-6; TRBD1 matches at 9 bases. CDR3 size: 15 residues. CDR1 MRHNA and CDR2 SNTAGT come from the germline V gene. V was clipped by 7 bases and J by 7 bases; unmatched bases: 8. The CDR3 DNA is TGTGCCAGCACCAGGGACAGGGACGGGAATTCACCCCTCCACTTT. It encodes CASTRDRDGNSPLHF.

This chain joins TRBV21-1 and TRBJ2-1; the D call TRBD1 from the table was never checked on the DNA. TRBV21-1 counts as a pseudogene. CDR3 length: 16 residues. Here the CDR3 DNA reads TGTGCCAGCAGCACCGTACAGGGCCCGCACCTCAATGAGCAGTTCTTC. Translated, it gives CASSTVQGPHLNEQFF.

This chain uses TRBV24-1 with TRBJ1-1; 8 nucleotides align to TRBD1. The CDR3 extends over 16 amino acids. The V gene end was trimmed by 7 bases and the J gene end by 1 base; junction bases not matched to a gene: 10. Germline V gene sequence: CDR1 KGHDR, CDR2 SFDVKD. Written as DNA, the CDR3 is TGTGCCACCAGGACTTCTGACAGGGGAGGGAACACTGAAGCTTTCTTT. It codes for CATRTSDRGGNTEAFF.

The chain is built from TRBV2 and TRBJ2-2; 7 bases are shared with TRBD1. The V gene end was trimmed by 2 bases and the J gene end by 1 base; junction bases not matched to a gene: 1. The CDR3 runs to 15 residues. In germline, CDR1 is SNHLY, CDR2 FYNNEI. The CDR3 reads CASSERGRNTGELFF. For the CDR3, the DNA is TGTGCCAGCAGTGAAAGGGGGCGGAACACCGGGGAGCTGTTTTTT.

In DNA, the CDR3 is TGTGCCAGCAGCTTGGTAGGGGGCCGAGGCACAGATACGCAGTATTTT. The encoded protein is CASSLVGGRGTDTQYF. The rearrangement joins TRBV5-5 to TRBJ2-3; 7 bases fit TRBD1. The junction had 5 bases not matched to a gene; V was cut back by 0 bases and J by 1 base. Looked up from germline, CDR1 is SGHKS and CDR2 is YYEKEE (reference sequence). This CDR3 spans 16 amino acids.

This clone was observed a few times. The chain uses TRBV11-2 and TRBJ2-7, with 11 positions matching TRBD1. This CDR3 contains 14 residues. Germline assignment: CDR1 SGHAT and CDR2 FQNNGV. After removal of 6 bases from V and 0 bases from J, the junction contained 1 base not matched to a gene. The CDR3 loop is CASRGTGGSYEQYF. The DNA for the CDR3 is TGTGCCAGCAGGGGGACAGGGGGCTCCTACGAGCAGTACTTC.

The rearrangement uses TRBV27 and TRBJ2-2; 8 nucleotides agree with TRBD2. V dropped 0 bases and J dropped 6; count of bases not matched to a gene: 6. The CDR3 loop spans 16 amino acids. Germline assignment: CDR1 MNHEY and CDR2 SMNVEV (reference sequence). The CDR3 is CASSLSYSGAPGELFF. Here the CDR3 DNA reads TGTGCCAGCAGTTTATCGTATAGCGGGGCGCCCGGGGAGCTGTTTTTT.

This clone was seen only once. This chain joins TRBV29-1 and TRBJ2-2, with 9 bases matching TRBD2. V shed 7 bases, J shed 1 base, and the junction held 7 bases outside the gene matches. Looked up from germline, CDR1 is SQVTM and CDR2 is ANQGSEA. The CDR3 extends over 15 amino acids. In DNA form, the CDR3 reads TGCAGCGCCCGATCTAGCGGGGAGAACACCGGGGAGCTGTTTTTT. This gives the protein CSARSSGENTGELFF.

The chain combines TRBV2 with TRBJ2-5; tentatively, D is TRBD1 (6 bases). Germline lookup yields CDR1 SNHLY and CDR2 FYNNEI. This CDR3 comprises 15 residues. The V end was cut by 6 bases, the J end by 3 bases, with 17 bases between. CDR3: CASSDPGQGKETQYF. Written as DNA, the CDR3 is TGTGCCAGCAGCGACCCCGGGCAGGGGAAAGAGACCCAGTACTTC. The complete variable domain, with remaining parts taken from reference TRBV2 and TRBJ2-5, reads EPEVTQTPSHQVTQMGQEVILRCVPISNHLYFYWYRQILGQKVEFLVSFYNNEISEKSEIFDDQFSVERPDGSNFTLKIRSTKLEDSAMYFCASSDPGQGKETQYFGPGTRLLVL.

This clone has just a few counts. This rearrangement joins TRBV5-4 to TRBJ2-2; tentatively, D is TRBD1 (5 bases). This CDR3 contains 16 residues. Trimming removed 4 bases from V and 0 bases from J, with 13 bases in between. Germline-derived CDR1 and CDR2 are SGHNT and YYREEE (reference sequence). The CDR3 DNA reads TGTGCCAGCAGCCCGTATAGGGGCGCGAACACCGGGGAGCTGTTTTTT. Residues: CASSPYRGANTGELFF. The full variable domain, its missing parts supplied by reference TRBV5-4 and TRBJ2-2, is ETGVTQSPTHLIKTRGQQVTLRCSSQSGHNTVSWYQQALGQGPQFIFQYYREEENGRGNFPPRFSGLQFPNYSSELNVNALELDDSALYLCASSPYRGANTGELFFGEGSRLTVL.

As regards this clone: One end of the junction does not line up with germline, which may come from a read error. V is TRBV4-1 and J is TRBJ1-3; D possibly corresponds to TRBD1 (6 bases). Germline loops: CDR1 MGHRA, CDR2 YSYEKL. The CDR3 spans 12 residues. As DNA, the CDR3 is TGCGCCAGCAGCCAAGATAATCGGGACAAGAGTTTT. This codes for CASSQDNRDKSF.

In this sample, this clone turned up once. The chain uses TRBV6-1 and TRBJ1-6; D is unresolved. CDR3 size: 16 residues. V was pared by 4 bases and J by 0 bases, with 10 bases between. CDR1 is MNHNS and CDR2 is SASEGT in the germline V gene. CDR3 amino acids: CASSGGISSYNSPLHF. The CDR3 DNA follows: TGTGCCAGCAGTGGCGGCATCAGCTCCTATAATTCACCCCTCCACTTT.

The V call is TRBV19, the J call TRBJ1-4; D remains ambiguous. Germline values: CDR1 LNHDA, CDR2 SQIVND (reference sequence). V lost 2 bases, J lost 11 bases, and 18 bases lay in between. This CDR3 is 15 amino acids long. As DNA, the CDR3 is TGTGCCAGTAGTATAAATGATGGGGAGGATGTGAAACTGTTTTTT. It is translated as CASSINDGEDVKLFF.

This clone has just one count. This chain links TRBV20-1 with TRBJ1-6; D might be TRBD1 (5 bases). From germline, CDR1 is DFQATT and CDR2 SNEGSKA (reference sequence). The CDR3 has 13 amino acids. The germline V and J ends were trimmed by 3 bases and 9 bases, with 12 bases remaining between them. CDR3 DNA sequence: TGCAGTGCTAGTTATGGGGCAAGTTCACCCCTCCACTTT. Amino acids: CSASYGASSPLHF.

The genes are TRBV25-1 and TRBJ2-3; 7 bases map to TRBD2. There are 16 residues in the CDR3. CDR1 and CDR2 (germline): MGHDK, SYGVNS. The V segment lost 3 bases and the J segment 5 bases; nucleotides outside the gene matches: 11. For the CDR3, the DNA is TGTGCCAGCAGTGATGCGGGAGCACCTTTGGGAGATACGCAGTATTTT. Its translation is CASSDAGAPLGDTQYF.